This T cell receptor (beta chain) was captured by sequencing in a study of blood T cell repertoires in COVID-19. The CDR3 loop spans 13 amino acids. Germline CDR1 SSHAT, CDR2 FNYEAQ (reference sequence). Losses at the gene ends were 4 bases for V and 9 bases for J; bases not matched to a gene: 4. Clones were sequenced by immunoSEQ multiplex PCR, and TCRdb holds only the in-frame ones, with some missing. The sample shows approximately 120,000 clones, approximately 87% of them seen only once. The chain uses TRBV7-7 and TRBJ2-1; 9 nucleotides align to TRBD1. What was sequenced was peripheral blood. The clonotype comes from a woman aged 50 to 65 with acute or convalescent COVID-19. The CDR3 sequence is CASSWDRDGEQFF. Written as DNA, the CDR3 is TGTGCCAGCAGCTGGGACAGGGACGGTGAGCAGTTCTTC.